These T cell receptor beta chains were read from a single sample in a study of blood T cell repertoires in COVID-19. Here immunoSEQ multiplex PCR was the method, and the copy in TCRdb shows in-frame clones only, minus some. The sample includes about 94,000 clones, approximately 80% seen only once; the top ten take under 20%. Source material: peripheral blood. Receptors originate from a human donor in a cohort sampled during active COVID-19. The CDR3 runs from the conserved cysteine through the conserved F or W.

CASQPGGTGANVLTF,TRBV9,15
CASSPGGGNQPQHF,TRBV18,14
CASSVMGTANEKLFF,TRBV9,15
CAISESRGQLYGYTF,TRBV10-3,15
CASRSIAGVATQYF,TRBV6-5,14
CASSLWGQAEAFF,TRBV7-2,13
CASSSNAGAGYEQYF,TRBV19,15
CASSFGASEAFF,TRBV12-3/TRBV12-4,12
CALNRGKDGYTF,TRBV7-9,12
CASSVTSDYEQYF,TRBV18,13
CASSINLGNYEQYF,TRBV9,14
CATSAGLISGANVLTF,TRBV25-1,16
CASSFLQGGLQPQHF,TRBV28,15
CASTYGTIGSGEQYF,TRBV6-5,15
CATARGGSTETQYF,TRBV27,14
CAWSVAWAMNTEAFF,TRBV30,15
CASSLGYRTEAFF,TRBV11-2,13
CASSLAQGFRYEQYF,TRBV7-9,15
CASRGTGANEKLFF,TRBV3-1/TRBV3-2,14
CASSLSRRTSGRAYEQYF,TRBV28,18
CASSSRQGMNTEAFF,TRBV5-1,15
CSARLSYEQYF,TRBV20-1,11
CASSPPGETQPQHF,TRBV18,14
CASSPGGTGGAGNQPQHF,TRBV5-6,18
CASRGSGSGSSPLHF,TRBV5-6,15
CASSFGRTGYEQYF,TRBV7-2,14
CASTDRDRGYEQYF,TRBV5-4,14
CASSQQPGLEDTEAFF,TRBV4-2,16
CAISAQGYYEQYF,TRBV10-3,13
CASSRTSGRQQETQYF,TRBV14,16
CASSPTGSYEQYF,TRBV7-3,13
CASSPGSYEQYF,TRBV10-2,12
CASSLGQGGQPQHF,TRBV6-5,14
CASSHPPGLAFNEQFF,TRBV6-6,16
CASSLEPGGYQPQHF,TRBV7-2,15
CASSQGRLVLLEYF,TRBV3-1/TRBV3-2,14
CASMPSLNTGELFF,TRBV28,14
CASSQDAGAKKETQYF,TRBV4-2,16
CASSRGSLGQPQHF,TRBV19,14
CASSLAGFSYEQYF,TRBV5-5,14
CASSTDFQGGETQYF,TRBV5-8,15
CASKGQGMSNEQFF,TRBV5-1,14
CASSRGAGGPHEQYF,TRBV3-1/TRBV3-2,15
CASSKRDRGYGQPQHF,TRBV19,16
CASSPDGRGSQETQYF,TRBV7-7,16
CSALYTYEQYF,TRBV20-1,11
CASSADRSAAYEQYF,TRBV19,15
CASSDRPSYEQYF,TRBV6-1,13